One TCR beta chain is described in this entry. The antigen is not known. Aged 18 to 65, the patients with hyperthyroidism had under 2 months' duration and were newly diagnosed. Patients with other autoimmune diseases, uncontrolled infections, pregnancy or lactation were excluded. Amplification from RNA transcripts yielded the TCR beta CDR3 regions. The first-round RT-PCR employed HTBI primers together with the Qiagen OneStep RT-PCR kit. A multiplex PCR was then performed as the second round. Each CDR3 protein is one row after TCRdb ran MiXCR on the multiplex PCR reads. The top ten hold about 2.4% of the sample, which has a few hundred thousand distinct CDR3 sequences, approximately 17% seen once. These data belong to a study of Graves' ophthalmopathy and Graves' hyperthyroidism. Study context: Pretreatment peripheral blood was obtained at initial diagnosis.

The CDR3 extends over 15 amino acids. Looked up from germline, CDR1 is KGHSH and CDR2 is LQKENI. V was cut by 6 bases and J by 2 bases, with 16 bases left in between. Study-level results: Blood also carried most expanded thyroid clonotypes exceeding 0.001 frequency.

This rearrangement joins TRBV18 to TRBJ1-1; maybe TRBD1 (5 bases). The material sequenced was peripheral blood. The receptor was derived from an adult woman with stable Graves' hyperthyroidism. In DNA form, the CDR3 reads TGTGCCAGCTCCCCAACGGGGACCTTAAACACTGAAGCTTTCTTT. This sequence encodes CASSPTGTLNTEAFF.